This entry lists 11 T cell receptor beta chains sequenced from one sample in a study of blood T cell repertoires in COVID-19. Some clones are missing from TCRdb's copy, which holds only in-frame ones; the method was immunoSEQ multiplex PCR. Seen here are 100,000 or so clones, about nine tenths observed once, and the top ten hold about 4%. The sequencing sample was made of peripheral blood. All receptors derive from a young man with acute or convalescent COVID-19.

The chain couples TRBV10-3 to TRBJ2-7, with TRBD1 matching over 7 bases. Trimming at V came to 6 bases and at J to 5 bases, leaving 1 base not matched to a gene. The CDR3 runs to 11 residues. Per germline, CDR1 ENHRY and CDR2 SYGVKD. CDR3 nucleotide sequence: TGTGCCATCAGGCAGGGGGACGAGCAGTACTTC. This translates into CAIRQGDEQYF.

The chain combines TRBV6-4 with TRBJ1-1; D uncertain. This CDR3 is 13 amino acids long. Trimming shortened V by 5 bases and J by 4 bases, and 11 bases separated the two germline ends. From germline, CDR1 is MRHNA and CDR2 SNTAGT. The CDR3 nucleotides are TGTGCCAGCAGTTCAACCCGGGGCACTGAAGCTTTCTTT. Translation: CASSSTRGTEAFF.

J is TRBJ2-2 and V is TRBV24-1; D possibly corresponds to TRBD2 (5 bases). This CDR3 is 13 amino acids long. The ends were cut back, 5 bases at V and 7 bases at J, with 10 bases in the middle. Germline V gives CDR1 KGHDR, CDR2 SFDVKD. CDR3 sequence (DNA): TGTGCCACCAGTGTTGGAGCGGTCGGGGAGCTGTTTTTT. Its protein is CATSVGAVGELFF.

The chain has TRBV7-9 and TRBJ1-2; TRBD1 aligns across 10 bases. This CDR3 is built from 15 residues. V shed 7 bases and J 8 bases; nucleotides not matched to a gene: 13. Per the germline V gene, CDR1 is SEHNR and CDR2 is FQNEAQ (reference sequence). In DNA form, the CDR3 reads TGTGCCAGCACCAAAGACAGGGGGCGGCCTTTGGGCTACACCTTC. Amino acids: CASTKDRGRPLGYTF.

The chain uses TRBV5-5 and TRBJ1-2; weak D call: TRBD1 (5 bases). In germline, CDR1 is SGHKS, CDR2 YYEKEE (reference sequence). The CDR3 is 14 residues long. The V end was cut by 4 bases, the J end by 4 bases, with 14 bases between. This CDR3 reads CASSLEGLFYGYTF. The CDR3 DNA sequence: TGTGCCAGCAGCCTAGAGGGACTCTTCTATGGCTACACCTTC.

The chain carries TRBV5-5 and TRBJ1-1, with unresolved D. The CDR3 loop spans 16 amino acids. V was shortened by 2 bases and J by 4 bases, with 18 bases between the two germline ends. In germline, CDR1 is SGHKS, CDR2 YYEKEE (reference sequence). The CDR3 sequence: CASSLGLGVMATEAFF. CDR3 DNA: TGTGCCAGCAGCTTAGGTTTGGGCGTAATGGCCACTGAAGCTTTCTTT.

The genes are TRBV10-2 and TRBJ1-1; a weak D match, TRBD1 (6 bases). The CDR3 runs to 14 residues. In germline, CDR1 is WSHSY, CDR2 SAAADI. Trimming removed 2 bases at V and 5 bases at J, with 12 bases between. The CDR3 region has the DNA TGCGCCAGCAGTGAGGGGACAATGGGAACTGAAGCTTTCTTT. Translation gives CASSEGTMGTEAFF.

The V and J genes are TRBV3-1 (or the pseudogene TRBV3-2) and TRBJ1-4; D unclear. The germline V and J ends were trimmed by 4 bases and 8 bases, with 8 bases remaining between them. The length of the CDR3 is 12 residues. CDR1 and CDR2 (germline): LGHDT, YNNKEL (reference sequence). The CDR3 spells CASSLTVEKLFF. DNA of the CDR3: TGTGCCAGCAGCCTGACTGTGGAAAAACTGTTTTTT.

V and J are TRBV4-1 and TRBJ1-5; 8 bases agree with TRBD1. Looked up from germline, CDR1 is MGHRA and CDR2 is YSYEKL. Trimming at V came to 1 base and at J to 7 bases, leaving 12 bases not matched to a gene. This CDR3 comprises 17 residues. Here the CDR3 reads CASSQVAGTGSGQPQHF. The CDR3 region has the DNA TGCGCCAGCAGCCAAGTAGCCGGGACAGGCTCTGGGCAGCCCCAGCATTTT.

This clone has more than one count but fewer than ten. J is TRBJ2-7 and V is TRBV6-5; the match to TRBD2 covers 10 bases. The trim removed 6 bases at V and 4 bases at J, leaving 6 bases unmatched. CDR3 size: 14 residues. The germline V gene has CDR1 MNHEY and CDR2 SVGAGI. CDR3 DNA sequence: TGTGCCAGCAGCCACACTAGCGGGGAATACGAGCAGTACTTC. Amino acid sequence: CASSHTSGEYEQYF.

The V gene is TRBV2, the J gene TRBJ1-2, with D possibly being TRBD1 (6 bases). V gave up 3 bases and J gave up 5 bases, with 16 bases separating them. The CDR3 consists of 15 residues. Germline V gene sequence: CDR1 SNHLY, CDR2 FYNNEI. This CDR3 is CASSDGQLGVYGYTF. The CDR3 nucleotides read TGTGCCAGCAGTGACGGACAGCTCGGGGTTTATGGCTACACCTTC.